This TCR beta chain was identified in a study of T cell responses to AZD1222 COVID-19 vaccine. Remarks on this clone: Its antigen is unknown.

The repertoire was sequenced with immunoSEQ multiplex PCR; TCRdb's copy has only in-frame clones and lacks some. Of approximately 190,000 clones listed, almost 95% are singletons. Study results and caveats: The sample set comprised mostly white British donors with more females, and clonal diversity was possibly underestimated. Scientists sampled the repertoires only once the peak T cell response had passed. After two AZD1222 doses, spike-specific TCR breadth and depth rose versus day 0.

This TCR was recovered from an adult in good health. Source: peripheral blood, taken on day 0 of AZD1222 vaccination.

CDR3 DNA sequence: TGTGCCACCAGCAGAGATGGGTCTCCAATCAGATATGGCTACACCTTC. This encodes CATSRDGSPIRYGYTF. The chain carries TRBV15 and TRBJ1-2; D call uncertain. Trimming left V 0 bases short and J 5 bases short, with 16 bases between. Per germline, CDR1 LNHNV and CDR2 YYDKDF (reference sequence). The CDR3 covers 16 residues.